This TCR beta chain was recorded in a study of post-analysis software for immune sequencing data. The wider study: Relapsing-remitting, secondary progressive and progressive-relapsing forms of multiple sclerosis all featured among disease courses.

Whole-study findings and limits: Samples sharing a preparation batch grouped tightly together when assessed by F measure. TRBV5-6, TRBV5-1 and TRBV20-1 were among several TRBV segments more frequent in patients than controls. When compared against controls, multiple sclerosis patients showed significantly lower normalized Chao1 diversity.

About this clonotype itself: No antigen is known for it.

This CDR3 is built from 14 residues. Germline lookup yields CDR1 LNHDA and CDR2 SQIVND (reference sequence). Germline trimming cut 7 bases from V and 5 bases from J; bases unmatched to any gene: 10. Sequencing libraries made from TCR beta cDNA carried unique molecular identifiers. Input populations of roughly 0.9 to 10 million T cells gave rise to roughly 500,000 cDNA molecules. TCRdb itself ran the PCR reads through MiXCR, one entry per CDR3 protein. The sample lists hundreds of thousands of distinct CDR3 sequences; approximately 30% were seen once. This chain joins TRBV19 and TRBJ2-7, with 8 positions matching TRBD1. The receptor was isolated from a girl under 18 with multiple sclerosis. Sequencing input: blood. The CDR3 loop reads CASNPRTGIHEQYF. In DNA, the CDR3 is TGTGCCAGTAACCCACGGACAGGGATCCACGAGCAGTACTTC.